The clone carrying this T cell receptor (beta chain) has only one observation. Its antigen remains unknown. These data belong to a study of vaccination and CD4 T cells after COVID-19. Study in general: Post-vaccine sample collection happened at a median of 72 days after dose two, ranging 14 to 241.

V gave up 5 bases and J gave up 5 bases, with 16 bases separating them. The CDR3 has 14 amino acids. CDR1 is DFQATT and CDR2 is SNEGSKA in the germline V gene (reference sequence). Sequencing of DNA taken from cultured CD4+ T cells relied on the Oncomine TCR Beta short-read assay. From CD4+ T cells that had been cultured, genomic DNA was extracted. A single record per CDR3 protein comes from TCRdb applying MiXCR to the PCR reads. The repertoire holds 15,000 or so distinct CDR3 sequences, with approximately 52% as singletons. Regarding treatment: approximately nine-day PBMC culture with coronavirus spike peptide pools or control peptides (ViraFEST assay). Via ViraFEST, peptide pools expanded antigen-specific T cells before TCR sequencing.

The sequence was collected from a human donor who had recovered from COVID-19. Material: CD4+ T cells from blood, cultured in vitro. The chain carries TRBV20-1 and TRBJ2-1; D not certain. CDR3 nucleotides: TGCAGTGCTCCCTCCACCGACTGGCACAATGAGCAGTTCTTC. Its protein product is CSAPSTDWHNEQFF.